This passage covers 8 T cell receptor beta chains from one sample sequenced in a study of T cells in Graves' hyperthyroidism and ophthalmopathy. RNA transcripts provided the source from which TCR beta CDR3 regions were amplified. With the HTBI primer set, the TCR CDR3 went through a first round of RT-PCR. MiXCR was run by TCRdb on the multiplex PCR reads, yielding one entry per CDR3 protein. The top ten clones hold 28% of a sample with some 370,000 distinct CDR3 sequences, over 11% of them seen once. The sequencing input was blood. These receptor sequences come from a man over 45 with Graves' ophthalmopathy.

This clonotype was recorded many times. The chain uses TRBV12-3 or TRBV12-4 and TRBJ1-1; 8 bases match TRBD1. CDR3 length equals 14 residues. V gave up 7 bases and J gave up 3 bases; unmatched junction bases: 7. The CDR3 protein is CASKWTGTDTEAFF. The DNA of the CDR3 is TGTGCCAGCAAGTGGACAGGGACGGACACTGAAGCTTTCTTT.

This clonotype was counted many times. V gene TRBV12-3 or TRBV12-4 combines with J gene TRBJ2-2; the D call may be TRBD1 or TRBD2 (5 bases each). The CDR3 runs 13 residues. With 3 bases removed from V and 6 bases from J, the gap between germline ends came to 8 bases. The CDR3 sequence: CASSFSGPGELFF. For the CDR3, the DNA is TGTGCCAGCAGTTTCTCGGGGCCCGGGGAGCTGTTTTTT.

This clonotype was seen a handful of times. The V call is TRBV12-3 or TRBV12-4, the J call TRBJ1-4, with D unresolved. V lost 3 bases, J lost 7 bases, and 12 bases lay in between. The CDR3 has 14 amino acids. CDR3 residues: CASSLEGFREKLFF. CDR3 DNA: TGTGCCAGCAGTTTGGAGGGTTTCCGTGAAAAACTGTTTTTT.

This clonotype was recorded at least ten times. This chain joins TRBV2 and TRBJ2-3; 12 bases fit TRBD2. The CDR3 loop spans 15 amino acids. CDR1 and CDR2 (germline): SNHLY, FYNNEI. J was trimmed by 3 bases and V by 4 bases; bases with no gene match: 2. CDR3 amino acids: CASSGTSGTTDTQYF. CDR3 DNA sequence: TGTGCCAGCAGTGGGACTAGCGGGACGACAGATACGCAGTATTTT.

This rearrangement joins TRBV20-1 to TRBJ2-1; TRBD2 matches at 10 bases. The CDR3 has 15 amino acids. V lost 0 bases to trimming and J lost 7 bases; unmatched junction nucleotides: 6. The germline CDR1 and CDR2 sequences are DFQATT and SNEGSKA (reference sequence). The CDR3 here is CSARDVLAGRNEQFF. DNA for the CDR3: TGCAGTGCTAGAGACGTACTAGCGGGAAGGAATGAGCAGTTCTTC.

This chain joins TRBV28 and TRBJ1-3; D uncertain. Trimming took off 5 bases at V and 1 base at J, with 12 bases between the two ends. The CDR3 spans 15 residues. Germline assignment: CDR1 MDHEN and CDR2 SYDVKM. The CDR3 spells CASSRPPGSGNTIYF. CDR3 nucleotide sequence: TGTGCCAGCAGTCGCCCCCCGGGGTCTGGAAACACCATATATTTT.

This clonotype was seen ten or more times. This chain uses TRBV30 with TRBJ2-5; no reliable D call. Per the germline V gene, CDR1 is GTSNPN and CDR2 is SVGIG (reference sequence). The ends were cut back, 2 bases at V and 3 bases at J, with 4 bases in the middle. The CDR3 length is 11 residues. CDR3 amino acids: CAWSIKETQYF. The CDR3 nucleotides are TGTGCCTGGAGTATCAAAGAGACCCAGTACTTC.

The chain recombines TRBV19 with TRBJ2-3; TRBD2 agrees at 8 bases. The CDR3 is made up of 15 amino acids. The V and J ends lost 7 bases and 4 bases, in that order; junction bases with no gene match: 10. CDR1 and CDR2 from the germline V gene are LNHDA and SQIVND (reference sequence). As DNA, the CDR3 is TGTGCCAGTACCCCCGGGAGGGCCTATGCAGATACGCAGTATTTT. Translating gives CASTPGRAYADTQYF.